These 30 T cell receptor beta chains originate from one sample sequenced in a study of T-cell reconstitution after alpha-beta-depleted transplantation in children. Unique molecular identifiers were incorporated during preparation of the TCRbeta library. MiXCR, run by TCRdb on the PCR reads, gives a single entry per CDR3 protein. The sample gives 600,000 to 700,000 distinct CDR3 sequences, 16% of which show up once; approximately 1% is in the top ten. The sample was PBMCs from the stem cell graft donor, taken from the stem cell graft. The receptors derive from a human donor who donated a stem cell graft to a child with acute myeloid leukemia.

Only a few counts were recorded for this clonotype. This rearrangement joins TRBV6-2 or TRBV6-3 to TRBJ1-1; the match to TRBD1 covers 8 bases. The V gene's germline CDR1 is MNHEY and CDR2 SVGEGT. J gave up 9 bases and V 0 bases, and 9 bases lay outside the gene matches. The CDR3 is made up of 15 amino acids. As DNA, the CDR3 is TGTGCCAGCAGTTACTCGGGCAGGGGGCCCATCCAAGCTTTCTTT. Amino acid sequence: CASSYSGRGPIQAFF.

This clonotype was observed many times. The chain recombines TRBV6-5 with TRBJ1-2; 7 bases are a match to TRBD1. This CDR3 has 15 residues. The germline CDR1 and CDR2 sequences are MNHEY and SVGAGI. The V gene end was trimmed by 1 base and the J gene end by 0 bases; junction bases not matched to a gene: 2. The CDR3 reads CASSYFTGANYGYTF. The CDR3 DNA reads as TGTGCCAGCAGTTACTTTACAGGGGCTAACTATGGCTACACCTTC.

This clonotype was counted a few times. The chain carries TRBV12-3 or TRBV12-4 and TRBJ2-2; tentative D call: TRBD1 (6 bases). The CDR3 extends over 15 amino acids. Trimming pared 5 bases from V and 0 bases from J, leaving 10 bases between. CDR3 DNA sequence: TGTGCCAGCAGTCCGACAGGTCCGAACACCGGGGAGCTGTTTTTT. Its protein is CASSPTGPNTGELFF.

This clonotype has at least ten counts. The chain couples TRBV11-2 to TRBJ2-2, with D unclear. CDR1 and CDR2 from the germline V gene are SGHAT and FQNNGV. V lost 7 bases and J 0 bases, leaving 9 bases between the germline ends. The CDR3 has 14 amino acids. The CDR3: CASTLDANTGELFF. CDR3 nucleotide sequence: TGTGCCAGCACCCTGGATGCGAACACCGGGGAGCTGTTTTTT.

CDR3 loop: CASKVRGNTEAFF. In DNA form, the CDR3 reads TGTGCCAGCAAAGTAAGGGGGAACACTGAAGCTTTCTTT. V gene TRBV12-3 or TRBV12-4 combines with J gene TRBJ1-1, with D perhaps TRBD1 (5 bases). The CDR3 contains 13 residues. Deletions cut 7 bases from V and 1 base from J, with 10 bases between.

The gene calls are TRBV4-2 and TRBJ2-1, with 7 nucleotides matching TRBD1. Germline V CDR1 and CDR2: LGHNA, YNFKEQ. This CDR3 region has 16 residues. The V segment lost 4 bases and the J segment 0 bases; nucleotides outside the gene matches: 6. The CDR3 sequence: CASSPRDSSSYNEQFF. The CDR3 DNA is TGTGCCAGCAGCCCCCGGGACAGTAGCTCCTACAATGAGCAGTTCTTC.

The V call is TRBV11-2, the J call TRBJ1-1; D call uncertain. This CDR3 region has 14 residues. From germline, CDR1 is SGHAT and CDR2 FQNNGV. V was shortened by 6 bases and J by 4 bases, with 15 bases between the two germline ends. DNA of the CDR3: TGTGCCAGCAGATCCCCCCCCTCGGTCACTGAAGCTTTCTTT. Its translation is CASRSPPSVTEAFF.

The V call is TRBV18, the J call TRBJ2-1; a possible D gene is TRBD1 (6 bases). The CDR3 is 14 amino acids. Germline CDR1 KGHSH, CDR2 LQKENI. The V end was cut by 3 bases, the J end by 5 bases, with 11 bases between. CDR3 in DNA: TGTGCCAGCTCACCCCAGGACAGAGACAATGAGCAGTTCTTC. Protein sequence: CASSPQDRDNEQFF. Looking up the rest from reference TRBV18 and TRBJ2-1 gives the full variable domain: NAGVMQNPRHLVRRRGQEARLRCSPMKGHSHVYWYRQLPEEGLKFMVYLQKENIIDESGMPKERFSAEFPKEGPSILRIQQVVRGDSAAYFCASSPQDRDNEQFFGPGTRLTVL.

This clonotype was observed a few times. The CDR3 DNA reads as TGTGCCAGCAGTTACAGAAGGGGGGCAGCTGGAAACACCATATATTTT. Its protein is CASSYRRGAAGNTIYF. This chain connects TRBV6-5 to TRBJ1-3; a weak D match, TRBD1 (6 bases). The V gene lost 2 bases and the J gene lost 2 bases, with 13 bases spanning the gap. Germline V gene lookup returns CDR1 MNHEY and CDR2 SVGAGI. The CDR3 has 16 amino acids.

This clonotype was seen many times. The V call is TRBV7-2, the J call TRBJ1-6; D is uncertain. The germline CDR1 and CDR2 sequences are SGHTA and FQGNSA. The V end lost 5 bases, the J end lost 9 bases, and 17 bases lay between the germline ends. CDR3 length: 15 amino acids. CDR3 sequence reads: CASSTYWGEGSPLHF. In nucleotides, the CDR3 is TGTGCCAGCAGCACCTACTGGGGAGAAGGTTCACCCCTCCACTTT.

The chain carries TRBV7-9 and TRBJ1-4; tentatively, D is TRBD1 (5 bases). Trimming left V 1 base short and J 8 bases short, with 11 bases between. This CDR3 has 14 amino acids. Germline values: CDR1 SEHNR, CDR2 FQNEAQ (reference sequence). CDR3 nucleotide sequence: TGTGCCAGCAGCTTAGGAGGGGCCTGGGAAAAACTGTTTTTT. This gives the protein CASSLGGAWEKLFF.

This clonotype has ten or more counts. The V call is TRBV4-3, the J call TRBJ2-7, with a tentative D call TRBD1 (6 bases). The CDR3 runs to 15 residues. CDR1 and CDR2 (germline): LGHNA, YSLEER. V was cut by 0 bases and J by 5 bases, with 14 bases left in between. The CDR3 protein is CASSQDQWGPNEQYF. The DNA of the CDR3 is TGCGCCAGCAGCCAAGATCAGTGGGGGCCAAACGAGCAGTACTTC.

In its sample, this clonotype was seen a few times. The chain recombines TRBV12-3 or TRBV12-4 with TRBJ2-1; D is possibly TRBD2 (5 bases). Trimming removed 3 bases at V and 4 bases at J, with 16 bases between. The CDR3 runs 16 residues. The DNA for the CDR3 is TGTGCCAGCAGTTTTCAGACCTTACTAGGGTACAATGAGCAGTTCTTC. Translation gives CASSFQTLLGYNEQFF.

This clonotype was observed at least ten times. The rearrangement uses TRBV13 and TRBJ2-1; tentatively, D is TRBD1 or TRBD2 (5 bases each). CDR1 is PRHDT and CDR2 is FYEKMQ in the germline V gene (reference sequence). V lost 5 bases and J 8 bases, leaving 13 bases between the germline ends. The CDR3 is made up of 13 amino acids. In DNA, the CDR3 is TGTGCCAGCAGCCCAGGGAGTTACCATGAGCAGTTCTTC. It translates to CASSPGSYHEQFF.

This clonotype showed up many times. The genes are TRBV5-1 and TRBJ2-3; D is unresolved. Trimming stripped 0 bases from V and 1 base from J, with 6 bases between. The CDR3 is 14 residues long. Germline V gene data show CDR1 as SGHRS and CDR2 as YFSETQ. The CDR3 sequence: CASSLGHRTDTQYF. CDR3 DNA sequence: TGCGCCAGCAGCTTGGGACACCGCACAGATACGCAGTATTTT.

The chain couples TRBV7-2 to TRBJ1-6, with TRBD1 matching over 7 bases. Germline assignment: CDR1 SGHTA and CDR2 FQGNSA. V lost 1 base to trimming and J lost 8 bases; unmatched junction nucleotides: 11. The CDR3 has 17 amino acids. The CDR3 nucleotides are TGTGCCAGCAGCTTAGTAGTGGATCAGACAGGGTATTCACCCCTCCACTTT. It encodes CASSLVVDQTGYSPLHF.

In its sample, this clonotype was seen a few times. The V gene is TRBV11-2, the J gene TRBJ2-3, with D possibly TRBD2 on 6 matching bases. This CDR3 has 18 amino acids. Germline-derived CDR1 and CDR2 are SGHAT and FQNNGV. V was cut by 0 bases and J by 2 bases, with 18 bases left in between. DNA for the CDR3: TGTGCCAGCAGCTTAGATGGTATAGCGGCGCCGTTCACAGATACGCAGTATTTT. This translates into CASSLDGIAAPFTDTQYF.

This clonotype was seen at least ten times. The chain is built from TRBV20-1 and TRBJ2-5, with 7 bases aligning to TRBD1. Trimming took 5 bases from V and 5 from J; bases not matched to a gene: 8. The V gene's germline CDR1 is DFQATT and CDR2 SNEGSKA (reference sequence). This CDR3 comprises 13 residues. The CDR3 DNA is TGCAGTGCTCGACAGGGATCCCAGGAGACCCAGTACTTC. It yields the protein CSARQGSQETQYF.

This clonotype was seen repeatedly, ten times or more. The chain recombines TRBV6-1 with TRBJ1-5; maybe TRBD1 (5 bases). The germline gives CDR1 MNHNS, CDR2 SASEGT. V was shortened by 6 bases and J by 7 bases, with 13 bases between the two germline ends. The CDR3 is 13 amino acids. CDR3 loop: CASRSRVGQPQHF. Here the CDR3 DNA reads TGTGCCAGCAGGTCCAGGGTCGGGCAGCCCCAGCATTTT.

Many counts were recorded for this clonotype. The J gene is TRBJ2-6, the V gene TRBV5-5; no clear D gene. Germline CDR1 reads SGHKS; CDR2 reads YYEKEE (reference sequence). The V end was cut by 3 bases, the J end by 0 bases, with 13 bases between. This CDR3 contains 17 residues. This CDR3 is CASSWWQTNSGANVLTF. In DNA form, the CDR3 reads TGTGCCAGCAGCTGGTGGCAAACCAACTCTGGGGCCAACGTCCTGACTTTC.

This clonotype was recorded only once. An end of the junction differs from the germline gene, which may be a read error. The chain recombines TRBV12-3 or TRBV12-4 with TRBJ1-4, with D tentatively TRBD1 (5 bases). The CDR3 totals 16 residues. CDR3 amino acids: CASSPVGGESNEKLLF. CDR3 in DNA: TGTGCCAGCAGTCCCGTGGGGGGGGAGTCTAATGAAAAACTGTTGTTT.

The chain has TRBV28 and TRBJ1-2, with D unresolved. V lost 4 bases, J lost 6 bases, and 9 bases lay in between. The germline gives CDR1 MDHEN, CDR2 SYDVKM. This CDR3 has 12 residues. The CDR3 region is CASSSAHHGYTF. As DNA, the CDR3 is TGTGCCAGCAGTTCCGCACATCATGGCTACACCTTC.

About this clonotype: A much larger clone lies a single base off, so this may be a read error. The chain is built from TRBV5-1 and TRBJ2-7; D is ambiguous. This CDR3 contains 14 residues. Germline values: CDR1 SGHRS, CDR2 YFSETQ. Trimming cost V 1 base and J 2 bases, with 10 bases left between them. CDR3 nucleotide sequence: TGCGCCAGCAGCTTGTACGGAACTACCTACGAGCAGTACTTC. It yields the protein CASSLYGTTYEQYF.

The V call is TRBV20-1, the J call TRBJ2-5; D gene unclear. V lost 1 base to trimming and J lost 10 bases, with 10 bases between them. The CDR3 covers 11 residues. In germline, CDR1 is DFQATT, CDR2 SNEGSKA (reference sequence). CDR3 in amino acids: CSARGRSNQYF. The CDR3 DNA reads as TGCAGTGCTAGAGGACGTTCTAACCAGTACTTC.

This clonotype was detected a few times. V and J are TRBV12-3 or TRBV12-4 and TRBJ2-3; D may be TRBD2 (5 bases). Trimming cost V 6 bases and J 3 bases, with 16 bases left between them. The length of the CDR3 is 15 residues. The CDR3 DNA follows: TGTGCCAGCAGGAGGGCAGGACTTCGTACAGATACGCAGTATTTT. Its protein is CASRRAGLRTDTQYF.

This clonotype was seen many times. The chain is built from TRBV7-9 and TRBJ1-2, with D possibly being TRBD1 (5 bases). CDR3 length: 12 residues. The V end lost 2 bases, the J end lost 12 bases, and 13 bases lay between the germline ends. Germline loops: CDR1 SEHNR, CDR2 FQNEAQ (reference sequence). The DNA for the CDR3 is TGTGCCAGCAGCTTACGTGATCTGGACAACACCTTC. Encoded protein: CASSLRDLDNTF.

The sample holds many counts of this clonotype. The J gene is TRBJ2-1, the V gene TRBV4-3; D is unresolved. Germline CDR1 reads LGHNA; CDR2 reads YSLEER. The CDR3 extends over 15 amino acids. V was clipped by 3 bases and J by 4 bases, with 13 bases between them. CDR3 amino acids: CASSQLHLIYNEQFF. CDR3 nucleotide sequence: TGCGCCAGCAGCCAGTTACACCTAATTTACAATGAGCAGTTCTTC.

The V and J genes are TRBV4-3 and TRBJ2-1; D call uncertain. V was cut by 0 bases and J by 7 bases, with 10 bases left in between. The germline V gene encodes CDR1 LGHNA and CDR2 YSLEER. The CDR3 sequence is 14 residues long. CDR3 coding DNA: TGCGCCAGCAGCCAAGATTTTGGGGAAAATGAGCAGTTCTTC. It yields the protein CASSQDFGENEQFF.

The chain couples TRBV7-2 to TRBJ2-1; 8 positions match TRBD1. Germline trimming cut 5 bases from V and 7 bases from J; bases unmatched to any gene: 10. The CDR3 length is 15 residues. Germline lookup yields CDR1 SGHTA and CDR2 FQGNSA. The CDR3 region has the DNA TGTGCCAGCAGCAAACAACCCGGGACAGGTAATGAGCAGTTCTTC. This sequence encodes CASSKQPGTGNEQFF.

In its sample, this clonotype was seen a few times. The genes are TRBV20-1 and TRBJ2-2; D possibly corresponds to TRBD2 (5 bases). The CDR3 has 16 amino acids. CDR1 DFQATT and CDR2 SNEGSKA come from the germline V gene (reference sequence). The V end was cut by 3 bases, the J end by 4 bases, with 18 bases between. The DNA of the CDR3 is TGCAGTGCTAGCGGGGTTGGGGTTGGGGTCACCGGGGAGCTGTTTTTT. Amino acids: CSASGVGVGVTGELFF.